This TCR beta chain derives from a study of shared clonotypes between healthy human individuals. Study summary: CD4 naive and CD4 memory each took three plates per donor, while CD8 naive took two and CD8 memory one.

Original processing notes: ImmunoSEQ supplied junction-only sequences lacking quality scores, so filtering was different. Clones were sequenced by immunoSEQ multiplex PCR, and TCRdb holds only the in-frame ones, with some missing. The DNA gave D and trimming, while V, J and clone size come from that table. The sample contains more than 2,000,000 clones, approximately 93% of which appear only once. The CDR3 totals 15 residues. Germline V gene data show CDR1 as MNHNS and CDR2 as SASEGT. Trimming cost V 4 bases and J 1 base, with 10 bases left between them. Donors comprised only Caucasian adults living in Nashville, Tennessee. Naive CD45RA+ and memory CD45RA-negative subsets were split from CD4+ cells.

The genes are TRBV6-1 and TRBJ2-2; unclear D gene. The sample comprised naive CD4+ T cells from PBMCs. Subset defined: CD45RA+ positively selected. The clonotype was recovered from a man in his late teens or twenties in good health. Some clones in this sample may be carry-over from other donors' samples. CDR3 bases: TGTGCCAGCAGTGCACTAACCCGGAACACCGGGGAGCTGTTTTTT. Protein product: CASSALTRNTGELFF.